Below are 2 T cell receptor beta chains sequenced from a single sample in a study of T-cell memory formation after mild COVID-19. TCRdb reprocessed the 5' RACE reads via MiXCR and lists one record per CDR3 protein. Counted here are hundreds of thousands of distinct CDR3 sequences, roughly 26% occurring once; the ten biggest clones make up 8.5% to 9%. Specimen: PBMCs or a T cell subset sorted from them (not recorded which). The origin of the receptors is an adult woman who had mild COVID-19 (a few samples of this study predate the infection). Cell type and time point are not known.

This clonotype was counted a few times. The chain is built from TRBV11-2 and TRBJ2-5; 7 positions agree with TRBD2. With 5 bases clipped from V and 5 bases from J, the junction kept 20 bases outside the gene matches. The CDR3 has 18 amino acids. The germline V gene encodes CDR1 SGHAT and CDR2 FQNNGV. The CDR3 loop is CASSPRSAAGIALETQYF. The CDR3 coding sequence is TGTGCCAGCAGCCCTCGGTCCGCAGCGGGAATAGCGCTGGAGACCCAGTACTTC.

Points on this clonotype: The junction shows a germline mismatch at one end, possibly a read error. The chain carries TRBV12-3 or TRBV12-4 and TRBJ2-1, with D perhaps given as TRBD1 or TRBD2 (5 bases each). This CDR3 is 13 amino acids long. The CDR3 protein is CASNGDLYNEQLF. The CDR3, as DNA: TGTGCCAGCAACGGGGACCTTTACAATGAGCAGTTATTC.